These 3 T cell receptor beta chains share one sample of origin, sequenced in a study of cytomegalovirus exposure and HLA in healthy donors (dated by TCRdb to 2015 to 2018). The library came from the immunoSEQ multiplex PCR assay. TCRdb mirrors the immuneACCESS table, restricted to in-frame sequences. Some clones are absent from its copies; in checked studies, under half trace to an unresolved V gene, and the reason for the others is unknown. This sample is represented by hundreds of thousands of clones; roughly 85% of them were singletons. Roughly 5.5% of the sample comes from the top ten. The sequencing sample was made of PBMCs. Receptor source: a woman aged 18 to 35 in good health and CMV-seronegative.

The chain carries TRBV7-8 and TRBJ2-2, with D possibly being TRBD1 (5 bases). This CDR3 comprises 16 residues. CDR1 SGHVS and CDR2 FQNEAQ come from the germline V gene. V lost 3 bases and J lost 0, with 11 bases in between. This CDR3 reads CASSLALTANTGELFF. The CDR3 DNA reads TGTGCCAGCAGCTTGGCGTTGACAGCGAACACCGGGGAGCTGTTTTTT.

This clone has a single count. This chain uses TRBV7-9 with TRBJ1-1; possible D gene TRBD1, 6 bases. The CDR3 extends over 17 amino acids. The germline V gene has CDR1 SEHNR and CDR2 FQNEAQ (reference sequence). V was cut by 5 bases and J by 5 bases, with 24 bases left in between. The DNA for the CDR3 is TGTGCCAGCAGCCCCACAGGGCAGGGAGGGATTTGGACTGAAGCTTTCTTT. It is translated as CASSPTGQGGIWTEAFF.

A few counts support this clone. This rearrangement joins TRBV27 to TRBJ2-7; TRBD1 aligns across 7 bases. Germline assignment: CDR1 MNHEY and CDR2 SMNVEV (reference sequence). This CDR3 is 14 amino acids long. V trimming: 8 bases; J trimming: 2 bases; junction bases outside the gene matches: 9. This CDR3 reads CASAPTGWAYEQYF. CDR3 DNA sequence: TGTGCCAGCGCACCGACAGGGTGGGCCTACGAGCAGTACTTC.